The source of this T cell receptor (beta chain) is a study of blood T cell repertoires in COVID-19. Turning to the study itself: Sources were T cells, B-cell-depleted T cells, or PBMCs; the material itself was cDNA or gDNA.

Original processing methods: Nucleated cell counts were estimated from reference gene primer amplification. Assay used: immunoSEQ multiplex PCR; TCRdb lists only in-frame clones, some missing. For V, J and clone size, that table is used; D and trimming come from the DNA. The table includes over 100,000 clones, roughly 90% detected once. The V end lost 5 bases, the J end lost 0 bases, and 17 bases lay between the germline ends. The germline CDR1 and CDR2 sequences are SGHVS and FQNEAQ. The CDR3 covers 16 residues. The sequence was obtained from a man in his 60s with COVID-19, enrolled during active disease. The chain uses TRBV7-8 and TRBJ2-7; tentative D call: TRBD2 (6 bases). Sequencing was carried out using peripheral blood. CDR3 nucleotide sequence: TGTGCCAGCAGCCCCCAGGGAGCGGGTAGCTCCTACGAGCAGTACTTC. It is translated as CASSPQGAGSSYEQYF.